This TCR beta chain was sequenced in a study of blood T cell repertoires in COVID-19. Across the whole study: Sources were T cells, B-cell-depleted T cells, or PBMCs; the material itself was cDNA or gDNA.

V was shortened by 2 bases and J by 4 bases, with 11 bases between the two germline ends. CDR3 length: 14 amino acids. Germline-derived CDR1 and CDR2 are SEHNR and FQNEAQ (reference sequence). In the authors' workflow: The authors estimated nucleated cell counts from reference gene primer amplification. Generated by immunoSEQ multiplex PCR, the TCRdb table keeps only in-frame clones and is missing some. The DNA was the basis for D and trimming; V, J and clone size are from that table. The sample includes 260,000 or so clones, approximately 86% of them seen just once. This clone showed up just a few times.

The rearrangement links TRBV7-9 to TRBJ1-1; D gene ambiguous. This sequence originates from a human donor in a cohort sampled during active COVID-19. Sequences were obtained from peripheral blood. CDR3 coding DNA: TGTGCCAGCAGCTTAAGCGGAGGAATCACTGAAGCTTTCTTT. Its translation is CASSLSGGITEAFF.